The clone carrying this T cell receptor (beta chain) is deemed medium-sized (0.01 to 0.1%). In germline, CDR1 is MRHNA, CDR2 SNTAGT. V was pared by 2 bases and J by 10 bases, with 2 bases of the junction left unmatched. The CDR3 runs to 12 residues. The entry originates in a study of T cell changes during pregnancy in multiple sclerosis. Sequencing used immunoSEQ multiplex PCR; TCRdb keeps in-frame clones, though not all of them. The sample records about 23,000 clones, about 89% being singletons. The sequence came from a female donor with multiple sclerosis, enrolled in a pregnancy study. Specimen: CD8+ T cells from peripheral blood mononuclear cells, collected in the first trimester of pregnancy. This chain links TRBV6-4 with TRBJ2-1, with 7 nucleotides matching TRBD2. The CDR3 sequence: CASSDGEGEQFF. The CDR3 DNA is TGTGCCAGCAGTGACGGGGAGGGGGAGCAGTTCTTC.